The entry below describes one T cell receptor beta chain. Its antigen remains unidentified. Time point denoted: newly diagnosed GD, antithyroid drugs for less than 3 months. PBMC RNA was the source of the TCR library. The data were taken from a study of regulatory T cells in long-lasting Graves disease. Whole-study results and caveats: TRBV28 was favored in persistent disease, as were TRBJ1-2 and TRBJ2-5.

The germline CDR1 and CDR2 sequences are DFQATT and SNEGSKA (reference sequence). This CDR3 has 17 amino acids. Trimming took 1 base from V and 1 from J, leaving 17 bases between them. Arm-PCR of CDR3 regions and iRepertoire HTBI primers were used to build TCR beta libraries. In the original analysis: Samples jointly harbored about 65 TRBV and fewer than 15 TRBJ segments. TCRdb reprocessed the multiplex PCR reads via MiXCR and lists one record per CDR3 protein. These V and J calls rely on TCRdb rather than the paper's analysis. Here the sample spans just over 600,000 distinct CDR3 sequences, approximately 15% being singletons. This same sample was also taken into another study, of T cells in Graves' hyperthyroidism and ophthalmopathy. That paper states: In patients aged 18 to 65, hyperthyroidism was newly diagnosed, with duration under 2 months.

The chain uses TRBV20-1 and TRBJ2-1; tentatively, D is TRBD2 (6 bases). Sequenced here: peripheral blood mononuclear cells (PBMCs), sampled at new diagnosis, from a patient treated with antithyroid drugs. The TCR sequence derives from a woman aged 30 to 39 with Graves disease. The DNA of the CDR3 is TGCAGTGCTAGAGGATCCCATCGGCTAGCGTCCTACAATGAGCAGTTCTTC. Its protein is CSARGSHRLASYNEQFF.